This T cell receptor beta chain is from a study of CD8 T cells in Susac syndrome. General study results and limits: It was acknowledged by the study that relatively few individuals were included in its TCR sequencing and HLA analysis.

Random hexamers served to reverse transcribe about 0.5 to 1 ug RNA. TCRdb called the immunoSEQ multiplex PCR reads again in MiXCR, with one record for every CDR3 protein. The repertoire has approximately 180,000 distinct CDR3 sequences, approximately 95% of them found once; the top ten carry around 0.093%. About this clonotype: Its antigen is not known.

The multiple sclerosis controls were treatment-naive patients affected by stable or active relapsing-remitting disease. Negative isolation yielded CD4+ and CD8+ T cells, and FACS enriched TEMRA cells. Sample: CD4+ T cells from PBMCs. The sequence was obtained from a human donor with multiple sclerosis.

The CDR3: CASSKDRAHSGANVLTF. In DNA, the CDR3 is TGCGCCAGCAGCAAGGACAGGGCCCACTCTGGGGCCAACGTCCTGACTTTC. The chain carries TRBV5-1 and TRBJ2-6; 8 nucleotides align to TRBD1. J lost 0 bases, V lost 4 bases, and 6 bases had no gene match. Germline values: CDR1 SGHRS, CDR2 YFSETQ. CDR3 length equals 17 residues. Together with reference TRBV5-1 and TRBJ2-6, the CDR3 gives the full variable domain: KAGVTQTPRYLIKTRGQQVTLSCSPISGHRSVSWYQQTPGQGLQFLFEYFSETQRNKGNFPGRFSGRQFSNSRSEMNVSTLELGDSALYLCASSKDRAHSGANVLTFGAGSRLTVL.